Presented here are 28 T cell receptor beta chains from one specimen sequenced in a study of T cell responses to AZD1222 COVID-19 vaccine. Libraries were prepared by immunoSEQ multiplex PCR; TCRdb keeps only in-frame clonotypes and omits some of them. The sample carries 140,000 to 150,000 clones, roughly 91% recorded once. Specimen: peripheral blood, collected on day 0 of AZD1222 vaccination. These TCRs come from an adult in good health.

V is TRBV28 and J is TRBJ1-3; D gene uncertain. The CDR3 has 12 amino acids. Germline values: CDR1 MDHEN, CDR2 SYDVKM. V lost 6 bases and J lost 1, with 4 bases in between. In nucleotides, the CDR3 is TGTGCCAGCAGACAATCTGGAAACACCATATATTTT. Translation gives CASRQSGNTIYF.

V gene TRBV14 combines with J gene TRBJ1-2, with no clear D. The CDR3 covers 15 residues. The V gene lost 4 bases and the J gene lost 3 bases, with 15 bases spanning the gap. Per the germline V gene, CDR1 is SGHDN and CDR2 is FVKESK. CDR3 in DNA: TGTGCCAGCAGCCTTGGCGGGGTGACACACTATGGCTACACCTTC. The encoded protein is CASSLGGVTHYGYTF.

The chain combines TRBV18 with TRBJ2-2; the match to TRBD1 covers 10 bases. The CDR3 loop spans 16 amino acids. Germline-derived CDR1 and CDR2 are KGHSH and LQKENI. The junction had 6 bases not matched to a gene; V was cut back by 3 bases and J by 5 bases. CDR3 sequence reads: CASSPPGTGETGELFF. For the CDR3, the DNA is TGTGCCAGCTCACCCCCCGGGACAGGGGAAACCGGGGAGCTGTTTTTT.

A remark on this clone: Other DNA variants within this sample encode the same CDR3. The V call is TRBV5-1, the J call TRBJ1-2; perhaps TRBD1 as D (5 bases). CDR3 length: 15 amino acids. With 0 bases removed from V and 0 bases from J, the gap between germline ends came to 9 bases. Germline values: CDR1 SGHRS, CDR2 YFSETQ. The CDR3: CASSLGQGANYGYTF. For the CDR3, the DNA is TGCGCCAGCAGCTTGGGTCAGGGAGCTAACTATGGCTACACCTTC.

The chain carries TRBV30 and TRBJ1-1, with TRBD1 matching 7 bases. Germline V gene sequence: CDR1 GTSNPN, CDR2 SVGIG (reference sequence). V lost 5 bases and J lost 4; bases outside the gene matches: 10. This CDR3 is built from 14 residues. CDR3 DNA: TGTGCCTGGGGAACCGGGACAGCGGTCACTGAAGCTTTCTTT. Translating it yields CAWGTGTAVTEAFF.

Only one count was recorded for this clone. J is TRBJ1-1 and V is TRBV6-5; 10 bases match TRBD1. V gave up 2 bases and J gave up 4 bases; unmatched junction bases: 7. The CDR3 consists of 16 residues. Germline V gene lookup returns CDR1 MNHEY and CDR2 SVGAGI. The CDR3 DNA reads TGTGCCAGCAGTTACCGGGTGACAGGGGGCATCACTGAAGCTTTCTTT. Encoded protein: CASSYRVTGGITEAFF.

This sequence joins TRBV19 and TRBJ1-1; TRBD1 matches 7 bases. The CDR3 runs 17 residues. J gave up 4 bases and V 7 bases, and 18 bases lay outside the gene matches. In germline, CDR1 is LNHDA, CDR2 SQIVND (reference sequence). The CDR3 sequence: CASTMTGYLRGGTEAFF. The DNA for the CDR3 is TGTGCCAGTACTATGACAGGGTATCTGCGGGGTGGCACTGAAGCTTTCTTT.

V gene TRBV27 combines with J gene TRBJ2-7; TRBD1 matches at 8 bases. V gave up 4 bases and J gave up 5 bases; unmatched junction bases: 4. Per germline, CDR1 MNHEY and CDR2 SMNVEV (reference sequence). This CDR3 comprises 13 residues. Written as DNA, the CDR3 is TGTGCCAGCAGTTCAACGGACAGGGACGAGCAGTACTTC. Its translation: CASSSTDRDEQYF.

The chain uses TRBV10-3 and TRBJ1-6; the D is unclear. The CDR3 is made up of 14 amino acids. The germline V gene has CDR1 ENHRY and CDR2 SYGVKD. Trimming took 2 bases from V and 6 from J, leaving 8 bases between them. The CDR3 sequence is CAISETESNSPLHF. The CDR3 bases are TGTGCCATCAGTGAGACCGAGTCTAATTCACCCCTCCACTTT.

The rearrangement uses TRBV30 and TRBJ1-2, with D tentatively TRBD1 (6 bases). Germline CDR1 is GTSNPN and CDR2 is SVGIG (reference sequence). The germline V and J ends were trimmed by 4 bases and 10 bases, with 13 bases remaining between them. This CDR3 has 11 residues. The CDR3 is CAWTQGGVYTF. In nucleotides, the CDR3 is TGTGCCTGGACACAGGGAGGCGTCTACACCTTC.

The chain recombines TRBV5-1 with TRBJ1-6; unclear D gene. This CDR3 region has 13 residues. Germline values: CDR1 SGHRS, CDR2 YFSETQ. V was cut by 0 bases and J by 7 bases, with 5 bases left in between. The CDR3, as DNA: TGCGCCAGCAGCTTGGCCTTAAATTCACCCCTCCACTTT. The encoded protein is CASSLALNSPLHF.

The J gene is TRBJ1-5, the V gene TRBV27; TRBD1 agrees at 9 bases. The CDR3 runs to 15 residues. V lost 8 bases, J lost 1 base, and 6 bases stayed unmatched. Germline V lookup: CDR1 MNHEY, CDR2 SMNVEV (reference sequence). The CDR3 reads CASAGTGRSNQPQHF. The CDR3 DNA sequence: TGTGCCAGCGCTGGGACAGGGAGAAGCAATCAGCCCCAGCATTTT.

As DNA, the CDR3 is TGCGCCAGCAGCCAAGATGCAGGGAACAATGAGCAGTTCTTC. Translating it yields CASSQDAGNNEQFF. The chain employs TRBV4-3 and TRBJ2-1; a weak D match, TRBD1 (5 bases). Deletions cut 0 bases from V and 5 bases from J, with 8 bases between. The CDR3 is 14 amino acids. From germline, CDR1 is LGHNA and CDR2 YSLEER.

V gene TRBV9 combines with J gene TRBJ2-3, with 10 nucleotides matching TRBD2. The CDR3 totals 19 residues. CDR1 is SGDLS, CDR2 YYNGEE, per germline. V shed 0 bases, J shed 5 bases, and the junction held 15 bases outside the gene matches. The chain's CDR3 is CASSVGASGGPRLVDTQYF. CDR3 sequence (DNA): TGTGCCAGCAGCGTAGGGGCTAGCGGGGGCCCTCGACTTGTAGATACGCAGTATTTT.

V usage is TRBV7-8 and J usage is TRBJ1-4; the D is unclear. Trimming stripped 1 base from V and 6 bases from J, with 12 bases between. Germline CDR1 and CDR2: SGHVS and FQNEAQ. The CDR3 is 15 residues long. The chain's CDR3 is CASSLGPGFDEKLFF. The CDR3 DNA follows: TGTGCCAGCAGCTTAGGGCCTGGGTTTGATGAAAAACTGTTTTTT. Based on the CDR3 plus reference TRBV7-8 and TRBJ1-4, the full variable domain is GAGVSQSPRYKVAKRGQDVALRCDPISGHVSLFWYQQALGQGPEFLTYFQNEAQLDKSGLPSDRFFAERPEGSVSTLKIQRTQQEDSAVYLCASSLGPGFDEKLFFGSGTQLSVL.

The V gene is TRBV11-2, the J gene TRBJ2-7, with a possible D match to TRBD2 (6 bases). The ends were cut back, 5 bases at V and 2 bases at J, with 16 bases in the middle. Germline CDR1 SGHAT, CDR2 FQNNGV. The CDR3 contains 15 residues. The CDR3 here is CASSLHGTLAYEQYF. The CDR3 coding sequence is TGTGCCAGCAGCCTACACGGGACTTTAGCCTACGAGCAGTACTTC.

This clone was seen once. CDR3 DNA: TGTGCCAGCAGCCCTCCAGGCGTCTCTGGAAACACCATATATTTT. It codes for CASSPPGVSGNTIYF. This rearrangement joins TRBV5-8 to TRBJ1-3; unclear D gene. The V and J ends lost 4 bases and 0 bases respectively, with 11 bases between them. Germline V gives CDR1 SGHTS, CDR2 YDEGEE. There are 15 residues in the CDR3.

This chain connects TRBV28 to TRBJ2-7, with a tentative D call TRBD1 (6 bases). The V gene's germline CDR1 is MDHEN and CDR2 SYDVKM. Trimming pared 2 bases from V and 0 bases from J, leaving 11 bases between. The length of the CDR3 is 15 residues. CDR3 loop: CASSLTWGPSYEQYF. The CDR3 nucleotides are TGTGCCAGCAGTTTAACCTGGGGGCCCTCCTACGAGCAGTACTTC.

V is TRBV18 and J is TRBJ1-5; TRBD1 aligns across 8 bases. The ends lost 6 bases at V and 7 bases at J; junction bases unmatched: 8. Germline assignment: CDR1 KGHSH and CDR2 LQKENI. The CDR3 runs 14 residues. In nucleotides, the CDR3 is TGTGCCAGCTCCCCAGGACAGGGACAACAGCCCCAGCATTTT. Its protein is CASSPGQGQQPQHF.

The V and J genes are TRBV15 and TRBJ1-1; D possibly corresponds to TRBD1 (6 bases). Trimming removed 2 bases at V and 10 bases at J, with 14 bases between. CDR3 length: 13 amino acids. Germline CDR1 and CDR2: LNHNV and YYDKDF (reference sequence). Written as DNA, the CDR3 is TGTGCCACCAGCAGAAGAAGGGGGTGGGTAGCTTTCTTT. It yields the protein CATSRRRGWVAFF. The entire variable domain, with the rest obtained from reference TRBV15 and TRBJ1-1, is as follows: DAMVIQNPRYQVTQFGKPVTLSCSQTLNHNVMYWYQQKSSQAPKLLFHYYDKDFNNEADTPDNFQSRRPNTSFCFLDIRSPGLGDTAMYLCATSRRRGWVAFFGQGTRLTVV.

The chain recombines TRBV24-1 with TRBJ1-1; D may be TRBD1 (5 bases). The germline CDR1 and CDR2 sequences are KGHDR and SFDVKD. The CDR3 is made up of 19 amino acids. V lost 3 bases and J 2 bases, leaving 24 bases between the germline ends. The CDR3 sequence: CATSDPTPPPGTDNTEAFF. The CDR3 bases are TGTGCCACCAGTGATCCGACCCCACCCCCCGGGACGGACAACACTGAAGCTTTCTTT.

This clone was picked up a small number of times. The chain links TRBV10-3 to TRBJ1-1, with 7 positions matching TRBD1. The CDR3 has 14 amino acids. Germline lookup yields CDR1 ENHRY and CDR2 SYGVKD. V was pared by 11 bases and J by 0 bases, with 9 bases of the junction left unmatched. CDR3 region: CAVRQGGLNTEAFF. Written as DNA, the CDR3 is TGTGCCGTAAGACAGGGAGGCCTGAACACTGAAGCTTTCTTT.

Remarks on this clone: This sample includes further DNA sequences coding for the same CDR3. The chain employs TRBV6-5 and TRBJ1-1; a possible D gene is TRBD1 (5 bases). V was clipped by 5 bases and J by 0 bases, with 13 bases between them. The CDR3 contains 15 residues. Germline V gives CDR1 MNHEY, CDR2 SVGAGI. CDR3 region: CASSLGGGLNTEAFF. The CDR3 DNA reads TGTGCCAGCAGTCTGGGCGGGGGACTGAACACTGAAGCTTTCTTT.

J is TRBJ1-3 and V is TRBV4-3, with 7 bases matching TRBD1. The germline CDR1 and CDR2 sequences are LGHNA and YSLEER. V shed 5 bases and J 4 bases; nucleotides not matched to a gene: 11. CDR3 size: 16 residues. In DNA form, the CDR3 reads TGCGCCAGCAGCACACAACAGGGGATCTTCGGAAACACCATATATTTT. Its translation is CASSTQQGIFGNTIYF.

This sequence joins TRBV7-2 and TRBJ1-1; D is unclear. The V gene lost 4 bases and the J gene lost 5 bases, with 17 bases spanning the gap. The CDR3 is 15 residues long. The germline V gene has CDR1 SGHTA and CDR2 FQGNSA. The CDR3 DNA reads TGTGCCAGCAGCTCCAGAGGGTCCGGACGGACTGAAGCTTTCTTT. Its translation is CASSSRGSGRTEAFF.

The chain uses TRBV6-5 and TRBJ1-2, with TRBD1 identical over 7 bases. The CDR3 extends over 13 amino acids. The germline V gene encodes CDR1 MNHEY and CDR2 SVGAGI. The V segment lost 6 bases and the J segment 8 bases; nucleotides outside the gene matches: 9. CDR3 nucleotide sequence: TGTGCCAGCAGCGCAGACAGGGTGCGGGGCTACACCTTC. It encodes CASSADRVRGYTF.

J is TRBJ1-2 and V is TRBV7-9, with D hard to call. The CDR3 has 15 residues. With 2 bases removed from V and 0 bases from J, the gap between germline ends came to 10 bases. Per the germline V gene, CDR1 is SEHNR and CDR2 is FQNEAQ (reference sequence). The CDR3 spells CASSLLGLANYGYTF. The CDR3 nucleotides read TGTGCCAGCAGCTTATTAGGGTTAGCTAACTATGGCTACACCTTC.

The chain employs TRBV27 and TRBJ1-1, with no clear D. Per germline, CDR1 MNHEY and CDR2 SMNVEV (reference sequence). The CDR3 spans 14 residues. Trimming left V 6 bases short and J 1 base short, with 12 bases between. The CDR3 spells CASSPARQNTEAFF. The CDR3 DNA sequence: TGTGCCAGCAGCCCCGCCAGGCAGAACACTGAAGCTTTCTTT.